These T cell receptor beta chains were read from a single sample in a study of technical replicates of blood from several donors. The data were produced by immunoSEQ multiplex PCR, yet TCRdb's version contains in-frame clones alone and is incomplete. The profile shows under 85,000 clones, 90% to 95% of them singletons. The specimen was T cells isolated from PBMCs. These receptors all come from a human donor in good health. CDR3s include the opening cysteine and the closing phenylalanine or tryptophan. A D gene is named only where the DNA matches it firmly. Expanded clones get a size class; other rows say once, few or many, or leave the size out.

CDR3nt | CDR3aa | v_gene | abundance | d_gene | len | j_gene
TGTGCCAGCAGCAGGCGGAGTGGGGGGGAAAAGACCTACGAGCAGTACTTC | CASSRRSGGEKTYEQYF | TRBV27 | NA | TRBD2 | 17 | TRBJ2-7
TGTGCCAGCAGTGGCGAGACAGGGGCCTACGAGCAGTACTTC | CASSGETGAYEQYF | TRBV2 | NA | TRBD1 | 14 | TRBJ2-7
TGCGCCAGCAGCTTGGATCAGAACACTGAAGCTTTCTTT | CASSLDQNTEAFF | TRBV5-1 | NA | NA | 13 | TRBJ1-1
TGTGCCAGCAGCCCCCGTTCCAGCGGGGCACAAGAGACCCAGTACTTC | CASSPRSSGAQETQYF | TRBV7-9 | NA | TRBD2 | 16 | TRBJ2-5
TGTGCCAGCAGCTTGGCCCCTTCAGATTACGAGCAGTACTTC | CASSLAPSDYEQYF | TRBV5-4 | NA | NA | 14 | TRBJ2-7
TGCGCCAGCAGTGTAACAGACCTCACAGATACGCAGTATTTT | CASSVTDLTDTQYF | TRBV10-1 | NA | NA | 14 | TRBJ2-3
TGTGCCAGCAGCCTTAAGGGGGAGCTTCAAGAGCAGTACTTC | CASSLKGELQEQYF | TRBV13 | NA | NA | 14 | TRBJ2-7
TGTGCCAGCAGCGACAGGGTGTATGGCTACACCTTC | CASSDRVYGYTF | TRBV11-2 | NA | TRBD1 | 12 | TRBJ1-2
TGTGCCAGCAGTCCCCCCGGGGGGGGAGAAGAGACCCAGTACTTC | CASSPPGGGEETQYF | TRBV7-6 | NA | TRBD2 | 15 | TRBJ2-5
TGTGCCAGCAGCTCTCCCCTTGACAGGGTTCCCAATCAGCCCCAGCATTTT | CASSSPLDRVPNQPQHF | TRBV5-8 | NA | TRBD1 | 17 | TRBJ1-5
TGTGCCAGCAGCCAAGATTTTTCTGGAGGCACTGAAGCTTTCTTT | CASSQDFSGGTEAFF | TRBV4-2 | once | NA | 15 | TRBJ1-1
TGTGCCATCAGTGAATTAACTGACTATGGCTACACCTTC | CAISELTDYGYTF | TRBV10-3 | NA | NA | 13 | TRBJ1-2
TGTGCCAGCAGCCCTCCTGGGGCTAGGACGCAGTATTTT | CASSPPGARTQYF | TRBV7-3 | NA | NA | 13 | TRBJ2-3
TGTGCCTGCCCCGAAGTCAGGGATCTATACAATGAGCAGTTCTTC | CACPEVRDLYNEQFF | TRBV2 | NA | NA | 15 | TRBJ2-1
TGTGCCAGCAGTAGGACTAGCGGGAGGGCCACAGATACGCAGTATTTT | CASSRTSGRATDTQYF | TRBV5-6 | NA | TRBD2 | 16 | TRBJ2-3
TGTGCCAGCACAAGTCCCGGGACAGGAGTTTACGAGCAGTACTTC | CASTSPGTGVYEQYF | TRBV28 | NA | TRBD1 | 15 | TRBJ2-7
TGTGCCTGGAGAGTTGGGGTTAACACAGGGTGGAGCTCCTACGAGCAGTACTTC | CAWRVGVNTGWSSYEQYF | TRBV30 | once | NA | 18 | TRBJ2-7
TGTGCCAGCAGCCAAGGACTTGGCTCCTACAATGAGCAGTTCTTC | CASSQGLGSYNEQFF | TRBV14 | NA | NA | 15 | TRBJ2-1
TGTGCCAGCTCACCCCGGGAAAAAGAGACCCAGTACTTC | CASSPREKETQYF | TRBV18 | NA | NA | 13 | TRBJ2-5
TGCGCCAGCAGCTTGGGCGGGACAGGGCCGGGCGGCTACACCTTC | CASSLGGTGPGGYTF | TRBV5-1 | NA | TRBD1 | 15 | TRBJ1-2
TGTGCCAGCAGCCAGGGCCAGCCAGAGACCCAGTACTTC | CASSQGQPETQYF | TRBV4-2 | NA | NA | 13 | TRBJ2-5
TGTGCCAGTAGTACCAAGTTCCGGGACAGAGAGAACACTGAAGCTTTCTTT | CASSTKFRDRENTEAFF | TRBV19 | NA | TRBD1 | 17 | TRBJ1-1
TGTGCCAGTAGTATAGGGAAGGGTCAGGCGGGCATCGGTTCTGGAAACACCATATATTTT | CASSIGKGQAGIGSGNTIYF | TRBV19 | NA | NA | 20 | TRBJ1-3
TGTGCCAGCAGCTTAACGGGGGGACTAGCGGGACTCGGCACCGGGGAGCTGTTTTTT | CASSLTGGLAGLGTGELFF | TRBV7-6 | NA | TRBD2 | 19 | TRBJ2-2
TGCGCCAGCAGCTTGCAGGGGAATAGCAATCAGCCCCAGCATTTT | CASSLQGNSNQPQHF | TRBV5-1 | NA | NA | 15 | TRBJ1-5
TGTGCCAGCAGCCTCCGGGACAACCGTGGCGGACTGTTTTTT | CASSLRDNRGGLFF | TRBV7-9 | NA | NA | 14 | TRBJ1-4
TGCGCCAGCGGGCCTAGCGGGGGGCCTCAAGAGACCCAGTACTTC | CASGPSGGPQETQYF | TRBV5-1 | NA | TRBD2 | 15 | TRBJ2-5
TGCGCCAGCAGCTTGGGGACGGGACAGACCGTCTACGAGCAGTACTTC | CASSLGTGQTVYEQYF | TRBV5-1 | NA | TRBD1 | 16 | TRBJ2-7
TGTGCCAGCTACCTCGGACAGGGATATGGCTACACCTTC | CASYLGQGYGYTF | TRBV28 | NA | TRBD1 | 13 | TRBJ1-2
TGTGCCAGCAGCTCAATCTTGACTGGGGCGAGCACCGGGGAGCTGTTTTTT | CASSSILTGASTGELFF | TRBV7-9 | NA | NA | 17 | TRBJ2-2
TGTGCCAGCAGAGATAGGACTAGCCGTCACGAGAACACCGGGGAGCTGTTTTTT | CASRDRTSRHENTGELFF | TRBV27 | NA | TRBD2 | 18 | TRBJ2-2
TGTGCCAGCAGTTTGGCCGGGACAGCCTCCTACAATGAGCAGTTCTTC | CASSLAGTASYNEQFF | TRBV27 | NA | TRBD1 | 16 | TRBJ2-1
TGTGCCAGCAGTTTCAGCGGCACTGAAGCTTTCTTT | CASSFSGTEAFF | TRBV7-9 | NA | NA | 12 | TRBJ1-1